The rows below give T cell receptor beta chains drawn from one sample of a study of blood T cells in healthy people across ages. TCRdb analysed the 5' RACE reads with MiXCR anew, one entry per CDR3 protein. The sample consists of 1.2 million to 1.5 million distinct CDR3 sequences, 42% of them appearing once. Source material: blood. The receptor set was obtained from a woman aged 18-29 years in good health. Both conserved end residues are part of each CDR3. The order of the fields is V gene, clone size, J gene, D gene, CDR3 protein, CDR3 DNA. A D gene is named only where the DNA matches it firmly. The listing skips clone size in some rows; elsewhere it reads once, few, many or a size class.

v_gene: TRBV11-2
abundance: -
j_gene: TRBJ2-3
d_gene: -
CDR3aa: CASSLEAGWADTQYF
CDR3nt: TGTGCCAGCAGCTTAGAGGCCGGCTGGGCAGATACGCAGTATTTT

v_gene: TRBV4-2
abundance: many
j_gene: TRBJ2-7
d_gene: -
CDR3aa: CASSQGTEQYF
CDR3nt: TGTGCCAGCAGCCAAGGGACCGAGCAGTACTTC

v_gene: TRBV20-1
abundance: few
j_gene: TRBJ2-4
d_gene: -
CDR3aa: CSARGAGTAKNIQYF
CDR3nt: TGCAGTGCTAGAGGAGCCGGGACAGCCAAAAACATTCAGTACTTC

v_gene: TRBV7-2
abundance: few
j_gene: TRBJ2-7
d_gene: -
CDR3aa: CASSLAATPSSYEQYF
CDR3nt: TGTGCCAGCAGCTTAGCCGCGACCCCGAGCTCCTACGAGCAGTACTTC

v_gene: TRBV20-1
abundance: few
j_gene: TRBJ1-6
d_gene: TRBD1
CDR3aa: CSARGQPNSPLHF
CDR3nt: TGCAGTGCAAGGGGGCAGCCTAATTCACCCCTCCACTTT

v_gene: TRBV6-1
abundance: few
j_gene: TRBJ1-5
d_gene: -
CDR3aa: CASSEIQPQHF
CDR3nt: TGTGCCAGCAGTGAAATTCAGCCCCAGCATTTT

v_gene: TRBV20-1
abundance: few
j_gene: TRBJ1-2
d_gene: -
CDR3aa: CSGPDGRGGYTF
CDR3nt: TGCAGTGGGCCAGACGGCAGGGGTGGCTACACCTTC

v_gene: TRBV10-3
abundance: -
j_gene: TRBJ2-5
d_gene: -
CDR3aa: CAIRGVGQETQYF
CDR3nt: TGTGCCATCAGAGGGGTCGGCCAAGAGACCCAGTACTTC

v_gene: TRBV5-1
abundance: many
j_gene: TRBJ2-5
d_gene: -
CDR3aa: CASSLGSAQETQYF
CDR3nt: TGCGCCAGCAGCTTAGGTAGCGCCCAAGAGACCCAGTACTTC

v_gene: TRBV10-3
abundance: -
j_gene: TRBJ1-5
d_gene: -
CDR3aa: CAISERKGPDQPQHF
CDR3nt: TGTGCCATCAGTGAGAGGAAAGGACCAGATCAGCCCCAGCATTTT

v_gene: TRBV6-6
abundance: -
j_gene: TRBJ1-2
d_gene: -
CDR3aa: CAGSYEGCGYTF
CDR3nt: TGTGCCGGCAGTTACGAGGGCTGTGGCTACACCTTC

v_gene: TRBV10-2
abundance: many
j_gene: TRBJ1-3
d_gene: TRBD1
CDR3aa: CASSESLTGGGNTIYF
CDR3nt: TGCGCCAGCAGTGAGTCCCTTACAGGGGGTGGAAACACCATATATTTT

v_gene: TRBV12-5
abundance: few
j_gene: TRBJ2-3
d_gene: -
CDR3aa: CASGFKTSVFTDTQYF
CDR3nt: TGTGCTAGTGGTTTTAAGACTAGTGTTTTTACAGATACGCAGTATTTT

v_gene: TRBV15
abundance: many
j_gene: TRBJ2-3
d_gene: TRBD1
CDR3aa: CATSGRTGASTDTQYF
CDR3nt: TGTGCCACCAGCGGAAGGACAGGGGCTAGCACAGATACGCAGTATTTT

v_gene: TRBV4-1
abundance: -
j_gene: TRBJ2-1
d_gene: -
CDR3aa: CASSPRGTDPFF
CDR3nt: TGCGCCAGCAGCCCCCGGGGGACAGACCCGTTCTTC

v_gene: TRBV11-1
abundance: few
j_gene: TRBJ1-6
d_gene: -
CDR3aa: CASSLTGSRLDSPLHF
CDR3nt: TGTGCCAGCAGCTTAACGGGATCGCGGTTAGATTCACCCCTCCACTTT

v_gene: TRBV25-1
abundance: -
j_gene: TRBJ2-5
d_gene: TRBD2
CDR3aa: CASGGLAGDETQYF
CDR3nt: TGTGCCAGCGGGGGACTAGCGGGGGACGAGACCCAGTACTTC